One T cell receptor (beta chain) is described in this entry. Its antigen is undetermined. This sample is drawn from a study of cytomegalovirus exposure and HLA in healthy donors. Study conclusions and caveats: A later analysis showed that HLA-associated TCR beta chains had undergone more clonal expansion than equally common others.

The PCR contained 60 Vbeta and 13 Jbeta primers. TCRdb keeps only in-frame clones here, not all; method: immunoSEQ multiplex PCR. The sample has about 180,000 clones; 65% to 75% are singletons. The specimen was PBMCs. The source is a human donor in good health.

The CDR3 spells CASSQLAGVRITGELFF. CDR3 coding DNA: TGCGCCAGCAGCCAGCTAGCGGGGGTTCGTATCACCGGGGAGCTGTTTTTT. The chain is built from TRBV4-1 and TRBJ2-2; TRBD2 agrees at 10 bases. V was clipped by 3 bases and J by 4 bases; unmatched bases: 8. This CDR3 has 17 amino acids. Germline-derived CDR1 and CDR2 are MGHRA and YSYEKL.